The clone carrying this T cell receptor (beta chain) has only a few counts. Antigen unknown. Trimming took 6 bases from V and 5 from J; bases not matched to a gene: 9. The CDR3 is 15 amino acids. One entry per CDR3 protein, called by TCRdb with MiXCR from the RT-PCR reads. The sample carries around 650,000 distinct CDR3 sequences, about a sixth recorded once. The record originates from a study of response to subunit inactivated influenza vaccine. Study-level findings and limits: Authors suggested each seasonal flu vaccination may recruit only limited numbers of new T cells.

The chain uses TRBV12-3 or TRBV12-4 and TRBJ2-2; 7 nucleotides align to TRBD2. This sequence originates from a man aged 45 to 65 who received an inactivated influenza vaccine. Here the sequenced sample was PBMCs from blood, taken about 13 days after vaccination. The CDR3 reads CASSATSRRTGELFF. The CDR3 DNA reads as TGTGCCAGCAGCGCGACTAGCCGTAGGACCGGGGAGCTGTTTTTT.